These 19 T cell receptor beta chains came from one sample sequenced in a study of T cells after somatic rescue of genetic block. Using immunoSEQ multiplex PCR, the repertoire was profiled, and TCRdb retains in-frame clones only, with some absent. Altogether some 70,000 clones are present, approximately 90% being singletons, with the ten largest covering around 2.8%. Sequencing was carried out using peripheral blood mononuclear cells (PBMCs). The receptor source for this set is a man between 25 and 39 years old.

V and J are TRBV27 and TRBJ1-5; 7 nucleotides line up with TRBD1. The germline gives CDR1 MNHEY, CDR2 SMNVEV (reference sequence). CDR3 size: 13 residues. Trimming cost V 8 bases and J 4 bases; bases outside gene matches: 5. The CDR3, as DNA: TGTGCCAGCTCGGACAGGAAGAATCAGCCCCAGCATTTT. Protein: CASSDRKNQPQHF.

This chain connects TRBV11-2 to TRBJ1-1, with TRBD1 matching over 7 bases. This CDR3 has 16 residues. Germline lookup yields CDR1 SGHAT and CDR2 FQNNGV. V dropped 5 bases and J dropped 2; count of bases not matched to a gene: 11. CDR3 in DNA: TGTGCCAGCAGCCCCCCTCGGGCAGGGGGAAACACTGAAGCTTTCTTT. Amino acids: CASSPPRAGGNTEAFF.

This rearrangement joins TRBV19 to TRBJ2-7, with D perhaps matching TRBD2 (6 bases). The CDR3 covers 14 residues. Germline V CDR1 and CDR2: LNHDA, SQIVND (reference sequence). V lost 6 bases and J lost 0, with 12 bases in between. The CDR3 loop reads CASSRGTNSYEQYF. The CDR3 bases are TGTGCCAGTAGCCGGGGGACGAACTCCTACGAGCAGTACTTC.

The rearrangement uses TRBV4-2 and TRBJ2-4; D might be TRBD1 or TRBD2, each matching 5 bases. The CDR3 covers 16 residues. From germline, CDR1 is LGHNA and CDR2 YNFKEQ. V lost 1 base and J 8 bases, leaving 18 bases between the germline ends. In DNA form, the CDR3 reads TGTGCCAGCAGCCAAGGGGGGTCCCGGTTGGGATACATTCAGTACTTC. The encoded protein is CASSQGGSRLGYIQYF.

The CDR3 nucleotides read TGTGCCAGCAGTTTATCGGCATTGGAGACCCAGTACTTC. Amino acid sequence: CASSLSALETQYF. The V gene is TRBV27, the J gene TRBJ2-5, with no clear D. The CDR3 loop spans 13 amino acids. The V gene's germline CDR1 is MNHEY and CDR2 SMNVEV (reference sequence). The germline V and J ends were trimmed by 0 bases and 5 bases, with 7 bases remaining between them.

This clone has only one observation. The chain joins TRBV18 to TRBJ2-2; D call uncertain. The germline V gene has CDR1 KGHSH and CDR2 LQKENI. V was cut by 4 bases and J by 4 bases, with 7 bases left in between. CDR3 length: 13 amino acids. CDR3 DNA: TGTGCCAGCTCACAGGGTTTCACCGGGGAGCTGTTTTTT. It encodes CASSQGFTGELFF. The entire variable domain, with the rest obtained from reference TRBV18 and TRBJ2-2, is as follows: NAGVMQNPRHLVRRRGQEARLRCSPMKGHSHVYWYRQLPEEGLKFMVYLQKENIIDESGMPKERFSAEFPKEGPSILRIQQVVRGDSAAYFCASSQGFTGELFFGEGSRLTVL.

V and J are TRBV28 and TRBJ1-4, with D unclear. The CDR3 is made up of 14 amino acids. V was shortened by 2 bases and J by 5 bases, with 9 bases between the two germline ends. Per germline, CDR1 MDHEN and CDR2 SYDVKM. For the CDR3, the DNA is TGTGCCAGCAGTTTAGTCGGTTACAATGAAAAACTGTTTTTT. Residues: CASSLVGYNEKLFF.

Written as DNA, the CDR3 is TGCGCCAGCAGCCAAGACGTGGTGGTCAATCAGCCCCAGCATTTT. Translated, it gives CASSQDVVVNQPQHF. This chain uses TRBV4-1 with TRBJ1-5; D call uncertain. Between the trimmed V and J ends, which lost 0 bases and 3 bases, there was a span of 9 bases. Germline V gene data show CDR1 as MGHRA and CDR2 as YSYEKL. This CDR3 has 15 amino acids.

The rearrangement joins TRBV7-6 to TRBJ2-3; TRBD2 matches at 9 bases. Germline V CDR1 and CDR2: SGHVS, FNYEAQ. Trimming at V came to 4 bases and at J to 9 bases, leaving 14 bases not matched to a gene. This CDR3 has 16 residues. The CDR3 DNA is TGTGCCAGCAGCTCCCAGACCGCGGGGGGGCCAGCCACGCAGTATTTT. Its protein product is CASSSQTAGGPATQYF. Together with reference TRBV7-6 and TRBJ2-3, the CDR3 gives the full variable domain: GAGVSQSPRYKVTKRGQDVALRCDPISGHVSLYWYRQALGQGPEFLTYFNYEAQQDKSGLPNDRFSAERPEGSISTLTIQRTEQRDSAMYRCASSSQTAGGPATQYFGPGTRLTVL.

The table lists this clone with a few counts. This chain uses TRBV6-5 with TRBJ2-1; the match to TRBD2 covers 10 bases. The CDR3 runs to 16 residues. Germline-derived CDR1 and CDR2 are MNHEY and SVGAGI. J lost 6 bases, V lost 0 bases, and 5 bases had no gene match. The CDR3 nucleotides read TGTGCCAGCAGTTACTCCTGGTCTAGCGGGAGCAATGAGCAGTTCTTC. Translated: CASSYSWSSGSNEQFF.

The chain links TRBV18 to TRBJ2-7, with D tentatively TRBD1 or TRBD2 (5 bases each). Germline V gives CDR1 KGHSH, CDR2 LQKENI. The CDR3 runs 15 residues. The V gene lost 5 bases and the J gene lost 0 bases, with 14 bases spanning the gap. The CDR3 DNA sequence: TGTGCCAGCTCAGTGGGGACGGGGAGCTCCTACGAGCAGTACTTC. Translated: CASSVGTGSSYEQYF. The complete variable domain, with remaining parts taken from reference TRBV18 and TRBJ2-7, reads NAGVMQNPRHLVRRRGQEARLRCSPMKGHSHVYWYRQLPEEGLKFMVYLQKENIIDESGMPKERFSAEFPKEGPSILRIQQVVRGDSAAYFCASSVGTGSSYEQYFGPGTRLTVT.

The genes are TRBV18 and TRBJ1-3; a weak D match, TRBD1 (6 bases). From germline, CDR1 is KGHSH and CDR2 LQKENI. This CDR3 is 16 amino acids long. Trimming pared 4 bases from V and 0 bases from J, leaving 13 bases between. The CDR3 spells CASSQLTGNSGNTIYF. CDR3 DNA: TGTGCCAGCTCACAACTCACAGGGAACTCTGGAAACACCATATATTTT. The full variable domain, in which reference TRBV18 and TRBJ1-3 provide the parts outside the CDR3, is NAGVMQNPRHLVRRRGQEARLRCSPMKGHSHVYWYRQLPEEGLKFMVYLQKENIIDESGMPKERFSAEFPKEGPSILRIQQVVRGDSAAYFCASSQLTGNSGNTIYFGEGSWLTVV.

The chain has TRBV10-2 and TRBJ1-2; D is perhaps TRBD1 (6 bases). Germline assignment: CDR1 WSHSY and CDR2 SAAADI. This CDR3 region has 12 residues. The V gene lost 8 bases and the J gene lost 4 bases, with 11 bases spanning the gap. This CDR3 reads CASRTDSYGYTF. In nucleotides, the CDR3 is TGCGCCAGCCGGACAGACTCCTATGGCTACACCTTC.

The V gene is TRBV5-1, the J gene TRBJ2-7; no clear D gene. The V end lost 1 base, the J end lost 1 base, and 9 bases lay between the germline ends. Germline CDR1 reads SGHRS; CDR2 reads YFSETQ. The CDR3 length is 14 residues. CDR3 sequence reads: CASSLTYSSYEQYF. CDR3 coding DNA: TGCGCCAGCAGCTTGACTTACTCTTCCTACGAGCAGTACTTC.

The chain couples TRBV5-1 to TRBJ2-7; 14 bases map to TRBD2. This CDR3 contains 16 residues. Trimming removed 4 bases from V and 4 bases from J; junction bases left unmatched: 7. The germline V gene has CDR1 SGHRS and CDR2 YFSETQ. The DNA for the CDR3 is TGCGCCAGCAGCCCCCCGGGACTAGCGGGAGTTTACGAGCAGTACTTC. As protein: CASSPPGLAGVYEQYF.

The J gene is TRBJ2-7, the V gene TRBV5-4, with a possible D match to TRBD1 (5 bases). V lost 5 bases to trimming and J lost 3 bases, with 12 bases between them. The CDR3 loop spans 13 amino acids. Germline assignment: CDR1 SGHNT and CDR2 YYREEE (reference sequence). The CDR3 reads CASRPETDYEQYF. The CDR3 nucleotides are TGTGCCAGCAGACCAGAGACAGACTACGAGCAGTACTTC.

The table lists this clone with a count of one. The chain couples TRBV10-1 to TRBJ2-2; D possibly uses TRBD1 or TRBD2 (6 bases each). The CDR3 has 14 amino acids. Germline V gene sequence: CDR1 WNHNN, CDR2 SYGVQD (reference sequence). Trimming removed 6 bases from V and 1 base from J, with 9 bases in between. This CDR3 reads CASRAGQNTGELFF. The CDR3 DNA reads as TGCGCCAGCAGGGCGGGACAGAACACCGGGGAGCTGTTTTTT.

This clone was detected only a few times. The V gene is TRBV30, the J gene TRBJ1-1; D possibly corresponds to TRBD1 (5 bases). Between the trimmed V and J ends, which lost 1 base and 1 base, there was a span of 16 bases. Germline CDR1 reads GTSNPN; CDR2 reads SVGIG (reference sequence). The CDR3 runs 16 residues. The CDR3 loop is CAWSAPIGAKNTEAFF. The DNA of the CDR3 is TGTGCCTGGAGTGCCCCAATTGGGGCCAAGAACACTGAAGCTTTCTTT. The variable domain in full, completed from reference TRBV30 and TRBJ1-1, reads SQTIHQWPATLVQPVGSPLSLECTVEGTSNPNLYWYRQAAGRGLQLLFYSVGIGQISSEVPQNLSASRPQDRQFILSSKKLLLSDSGFYLCAWSAPIGAKNTEAFFGQGTRLTVV.

The chain is built from TRBV9 and TRBJ2-3, with D possibly TRBD2 on 5 matching bases. This CDR3 has 15 residues. V lost 4 bases and J lost 2, with 14 bases in between. Germline CDR1 reads SGDLS; CDR2 reads YYNGEE. In nucleotides, the CDR3 is TGTGCCAGCAGCTCAGTCCGGGGTCCCACAGATACGCAGTATTTT. The encoded protein is CASSSVRGPTDTQYF.